This T cell receptor (beta chain) was sequenced during a study of blood T cell repertoires in COVID-19. Study-wide background: COVID-19 samples collected from the United States, Italy and Spain covered acute and convalescent phases.

With regard to this clone: Germline and junction disagree at one end, which may indicate a read error.

The CDR3 covers 14 residues. The V gene's germline CDR1 is SSHAT and CDR2 FNYEAQ (reference sequence). Original processing notes: Amplification with reference gene primers provided the estimates of nucleated cell counts. The assay was immunoSEQ multiplex PCR, and TCRdb's table has in-frame clones only and misses some. D and trimming come from the DNA, and the V and J calls and clone size come from that table. The sample shows tens of thousands of clones, 85% to 90% of them seen only once. The sample taken for sequencing was peripheral blood. The chain combines TRBV7-7 with TRBJ2-5; a possible D gene is TRBD1 (6 bases). The receptor was isolated from a man aged 65 to 79 with active or convalescent COVID-19. CDR3 in DNA: TGTGCTAGCAGCCTAACAGGGACCCAAGAGACCCAGTACTTC. Translated, it gives CASSLTGTQETQYF.